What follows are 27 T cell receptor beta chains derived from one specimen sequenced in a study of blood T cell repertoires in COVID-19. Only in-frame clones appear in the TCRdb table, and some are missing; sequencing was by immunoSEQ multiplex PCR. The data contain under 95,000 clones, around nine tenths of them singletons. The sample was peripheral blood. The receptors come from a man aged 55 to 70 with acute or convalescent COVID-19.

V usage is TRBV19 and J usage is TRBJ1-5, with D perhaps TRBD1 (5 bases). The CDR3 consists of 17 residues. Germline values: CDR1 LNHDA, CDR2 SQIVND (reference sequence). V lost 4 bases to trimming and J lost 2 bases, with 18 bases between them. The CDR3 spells CASSTPSGGIGNQPQHF. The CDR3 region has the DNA TGTGCCAGTAGTACCCCTTCCGGGGGTATAGGCAATCAGCCCCAGCATTTT.

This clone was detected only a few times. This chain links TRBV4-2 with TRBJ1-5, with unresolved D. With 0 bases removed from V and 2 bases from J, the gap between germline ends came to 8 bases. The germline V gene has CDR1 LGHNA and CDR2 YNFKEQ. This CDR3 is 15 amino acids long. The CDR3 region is CASSQEQFGNQPQHF. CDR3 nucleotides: TGTGCCAGCAGCCAAGAACAGTTCGGCAATCAGCCCCAGCATTTT.

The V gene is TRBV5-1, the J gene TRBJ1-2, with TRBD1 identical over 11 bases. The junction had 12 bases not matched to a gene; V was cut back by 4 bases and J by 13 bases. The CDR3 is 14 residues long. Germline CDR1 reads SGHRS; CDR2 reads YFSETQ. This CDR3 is CASSNGQGAVWVTF. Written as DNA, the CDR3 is TGCGCCAGCAGCAACGGACAGGGGGCGGTTTGGGTCACCTTC.

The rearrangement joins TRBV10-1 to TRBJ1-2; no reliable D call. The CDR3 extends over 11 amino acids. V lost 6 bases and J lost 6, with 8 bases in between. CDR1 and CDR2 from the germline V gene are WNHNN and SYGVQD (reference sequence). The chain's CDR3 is CASRTTNGYTF. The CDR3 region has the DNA TGCGCCAGCAGGACGACAAATGGCTACACCTTC.

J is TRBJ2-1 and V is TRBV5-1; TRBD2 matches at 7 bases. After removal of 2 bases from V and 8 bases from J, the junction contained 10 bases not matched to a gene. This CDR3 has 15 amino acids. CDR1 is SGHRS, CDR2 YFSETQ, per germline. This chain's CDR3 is CASSFRGSGEDEQFF. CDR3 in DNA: TGCGCCAGCAGCTTCCGAGGGAGCGGGGAGGATGAGCAGTTCTTC. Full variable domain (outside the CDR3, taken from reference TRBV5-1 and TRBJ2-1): KAGVTQTPRYLIKTRGQQVTLSCSPISGHRSVSWYQQTPGQGLQFLFEYFSETQRNKGNFPGRFSGRQFSNSRSEMNVSTLELGDSALYLCASSFRGSGEDEQFFGPGTRLTVL.

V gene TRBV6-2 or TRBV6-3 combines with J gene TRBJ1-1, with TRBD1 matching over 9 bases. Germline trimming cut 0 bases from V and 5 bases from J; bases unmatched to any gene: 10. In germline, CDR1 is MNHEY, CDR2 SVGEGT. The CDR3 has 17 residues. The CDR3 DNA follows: TGTGCCAGCAGTTACTCCCGGGACAGGGAAAGTCTTACTGAAGCTTTCTTT. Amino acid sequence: CASSYSRDRESLTEAFF.

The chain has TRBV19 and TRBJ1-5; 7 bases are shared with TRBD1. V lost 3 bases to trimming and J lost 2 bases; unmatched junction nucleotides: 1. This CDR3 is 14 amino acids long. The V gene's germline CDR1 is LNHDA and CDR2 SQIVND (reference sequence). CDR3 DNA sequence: TGTGCCAGTAGTATCGGGACAGGCAATCAGCCCCAGCATTTT. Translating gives CASSIGTGNQPQHF.

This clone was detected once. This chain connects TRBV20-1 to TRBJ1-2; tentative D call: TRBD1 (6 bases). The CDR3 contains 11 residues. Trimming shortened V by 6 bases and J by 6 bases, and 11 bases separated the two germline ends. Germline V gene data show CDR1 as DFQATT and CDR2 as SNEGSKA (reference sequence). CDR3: CSAPGGHGYTF. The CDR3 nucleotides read TGCAGTGCCCCCGGGGGGCATGGCTACACCTTC.

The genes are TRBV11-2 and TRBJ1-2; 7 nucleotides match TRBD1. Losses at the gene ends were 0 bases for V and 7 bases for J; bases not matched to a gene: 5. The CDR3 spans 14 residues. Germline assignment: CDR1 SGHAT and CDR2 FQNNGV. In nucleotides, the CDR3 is TGTGCCAGCAGCTTAGATCTGTCAGGGGGTGGCTACACCTTC. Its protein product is CASSLDLSGGGYTF.

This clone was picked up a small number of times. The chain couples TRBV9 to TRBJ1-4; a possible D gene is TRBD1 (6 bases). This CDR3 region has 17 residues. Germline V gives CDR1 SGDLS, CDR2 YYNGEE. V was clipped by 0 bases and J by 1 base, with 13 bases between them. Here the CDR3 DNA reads TGTGCCAGCAGCGTAGAGGAGACAGGAGGAACTAATGAAAAACTGTTTTTT. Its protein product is CASSVEETGGTNEKLFF.

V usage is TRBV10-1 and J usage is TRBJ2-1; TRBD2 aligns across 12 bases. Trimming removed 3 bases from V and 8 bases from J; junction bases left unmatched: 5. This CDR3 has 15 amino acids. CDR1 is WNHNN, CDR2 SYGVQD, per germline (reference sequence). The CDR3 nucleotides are TGCGCCAGCAGTGACACGACTAGCGGGGGCGATGAGCAGTTCTTC. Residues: CASSDTTSGGDEQFF.

CDR3 in DNA: TGTGCCAGCAGCTTATCCTGGAGTTCGGGTGAGCAGTTCTTC. Its translation: CASSLSWSSGEQFF. The chain has TRBV7-2 and TRBJ2-1; D not resolved. There are 14 residues in the CDR3. Germline V gives CDR1 SGHTA, CDR2 FQGNSA. The V end was cut by 2 bases, the J end by 9 bases, with 14 bases between.

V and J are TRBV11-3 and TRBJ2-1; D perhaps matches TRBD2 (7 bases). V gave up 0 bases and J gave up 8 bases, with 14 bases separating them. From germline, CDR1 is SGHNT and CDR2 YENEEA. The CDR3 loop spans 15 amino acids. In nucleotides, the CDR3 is TGTGCCAGCAGCTTAGAAGGGGGGGTTCGAGATGAGCAGTTCTTC. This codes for CASSLEGGVRDEQFF.

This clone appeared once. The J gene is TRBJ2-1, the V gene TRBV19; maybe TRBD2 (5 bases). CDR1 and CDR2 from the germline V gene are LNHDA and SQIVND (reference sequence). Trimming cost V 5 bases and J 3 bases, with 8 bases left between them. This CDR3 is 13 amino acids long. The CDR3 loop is CASSPRGYNEQFF. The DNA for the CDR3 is TGTGCCAGTAGTCCCCGGGGCTACAATGAGCAGTTCTTC. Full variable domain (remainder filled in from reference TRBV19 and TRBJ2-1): DGGITQSPKYLFRKEGQNVTLSCEQNLNHDAMYWYRQDPGQGLRLIYYSQIVNDFQKGDIAEGYSVSREKKESFPLTVTSAQKNPTAFYLCASSPRGYNEQFFGPGTRLTVL.

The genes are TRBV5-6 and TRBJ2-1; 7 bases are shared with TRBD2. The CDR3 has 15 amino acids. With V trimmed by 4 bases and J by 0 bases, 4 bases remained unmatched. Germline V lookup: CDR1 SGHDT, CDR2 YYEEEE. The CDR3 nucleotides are TGTGCCAGCAGCCGGGGGGAGAGCTCCTACAATGAGCAGTTCTTC. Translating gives CASSRGESSYNEQFF.

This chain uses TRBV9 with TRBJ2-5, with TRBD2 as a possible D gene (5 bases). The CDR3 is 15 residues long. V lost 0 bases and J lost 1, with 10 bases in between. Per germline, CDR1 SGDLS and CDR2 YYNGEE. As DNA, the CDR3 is TGTGCCAGCAGCGTAGGAGGGAATCCCCAAGAGACCCAGTACTTC. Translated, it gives CASSVGGNPQETQYF.

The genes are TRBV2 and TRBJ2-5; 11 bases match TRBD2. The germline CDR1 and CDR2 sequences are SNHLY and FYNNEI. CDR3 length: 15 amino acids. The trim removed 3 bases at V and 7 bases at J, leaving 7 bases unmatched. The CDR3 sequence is CASSDARTSGGTQYF. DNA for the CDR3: TGTGCCAGCAGTGATGCGCGTACTAGCGGGGGGACCCAGTACTTC.

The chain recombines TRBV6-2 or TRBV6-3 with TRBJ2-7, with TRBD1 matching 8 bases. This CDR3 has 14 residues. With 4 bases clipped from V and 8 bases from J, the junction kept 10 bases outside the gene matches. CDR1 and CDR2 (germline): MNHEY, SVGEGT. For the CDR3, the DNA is TGTGCCAGCAGTTCCGGGGACAGGCCTACGAAGCAGTACTTC. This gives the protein CASSSGDRPTKQYF.

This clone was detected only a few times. The CDR3 DNA reads TGCGCCAGCAGTGACCCCCCCCAGGGGACGAACACTGAAGCTTTCTTT. Protein sequence: CASSDPPQGTNTEAFF. This chain connects TRBV10-2 to TRBJ1-1, with a tentative D call TRBD1 (6 bases). Germline V lookup: CDR1 WSHSY, CDR2 SAAADI. V was clipped by 3 bases and J by 1 base, with 15 bases between them. This CDR3 spans 16 amino acids.

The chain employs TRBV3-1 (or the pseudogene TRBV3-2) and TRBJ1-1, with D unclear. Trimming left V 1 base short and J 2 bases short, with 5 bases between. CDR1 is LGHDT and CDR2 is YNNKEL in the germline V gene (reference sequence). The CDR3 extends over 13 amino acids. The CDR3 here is CASSQVANTEAFF. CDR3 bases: TGTGCCAGCAGCCAAGTGGCCAACACTGAAGCTTTCTTT.

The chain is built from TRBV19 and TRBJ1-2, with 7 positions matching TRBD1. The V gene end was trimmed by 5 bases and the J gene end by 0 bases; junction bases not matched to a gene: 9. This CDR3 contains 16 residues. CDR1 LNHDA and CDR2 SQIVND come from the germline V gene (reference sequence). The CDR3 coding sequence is TGTGCCAGTAGTCGGGGACAGACCGTAGCTAACTATGGCTACACCTTC. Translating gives CASSRGQTVANYGYTF.

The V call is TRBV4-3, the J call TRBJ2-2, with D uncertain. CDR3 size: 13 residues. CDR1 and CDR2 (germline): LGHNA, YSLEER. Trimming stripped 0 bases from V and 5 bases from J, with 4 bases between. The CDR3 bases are TGCGCCAGCAGCCAAGATCTTACCGGGGAGCTGTTTTTT. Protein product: CASSQDLTGELFF.

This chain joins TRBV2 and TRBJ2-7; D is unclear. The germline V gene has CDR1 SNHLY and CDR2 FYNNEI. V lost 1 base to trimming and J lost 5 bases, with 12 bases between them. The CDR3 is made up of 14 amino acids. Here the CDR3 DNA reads TGTGCCAGCAGTGAAGATGTCCCGACTCACGAGCAGTACTTC. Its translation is CASSEDVPTHEQYF.

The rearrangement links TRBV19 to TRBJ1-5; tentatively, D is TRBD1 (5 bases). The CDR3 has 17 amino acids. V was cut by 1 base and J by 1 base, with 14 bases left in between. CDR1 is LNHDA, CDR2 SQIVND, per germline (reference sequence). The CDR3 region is CASSIGVGRASNQPQHF. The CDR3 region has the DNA TGTGCCAGTAGTATAGGCGTGGGCAGGGCGAGCAATCAGCCCCAGCATTTT.

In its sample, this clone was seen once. The CDR3 DNA reads as TGTGCCTGCCCTCTATTAGCGGGTACAAGCTCTGGGGCCAACGTCCTGACTTTC. Translated, it gives CACPLLAGTSSGANVLTF. J is TRBJ2-6 and V is TRBV30; 7 bases are a match to TRBD2. The CDR3 has 18 residues. The germline gives CDR1 GTSNPN, CDR2 SVGIG (reference sequence). With V trimmed by 6 bases and J by 0 bases, 14 bases remained unmatched.

The chain's CDR3 is CASSAGLGSPLHF. CDR3 coding DNA: TGTGCCAGCAGCGCAGGACTCGGATCACCCCTCCACTTT. This rearrangement joins TRBV11-2 to TRBJ1-6; D ambiguous. The CDR3 runs 13 residues. The germline V and J ends were trimmed by 5 bases and 10 bases, with 12 bases remaining between them. The germline V gene encodes CDR1 SGHAT and CDR2 FQNNGV. Full variable domain (remainder filled in from reference TRBV11-2 and TRBJ1-6): EAGVAQSPRYKIIEKRQSVAFWCNPISGHATLYWYQQILGQGPKLLIQFQNNGVVDDSQLPKDRFSAERLKGVDSTLKIQPAKLEDSAVYLCASSAGLGSPLHFGNGTRLTVT.

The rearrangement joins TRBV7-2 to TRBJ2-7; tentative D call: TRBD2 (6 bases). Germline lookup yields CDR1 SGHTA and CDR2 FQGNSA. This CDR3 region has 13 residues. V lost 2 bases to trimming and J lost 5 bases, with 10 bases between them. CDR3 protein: CASSLSRGNEQYF. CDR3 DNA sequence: TGTGCCAGCAGCTTATCCCGGGGGAACGAGCAGTACTTC.